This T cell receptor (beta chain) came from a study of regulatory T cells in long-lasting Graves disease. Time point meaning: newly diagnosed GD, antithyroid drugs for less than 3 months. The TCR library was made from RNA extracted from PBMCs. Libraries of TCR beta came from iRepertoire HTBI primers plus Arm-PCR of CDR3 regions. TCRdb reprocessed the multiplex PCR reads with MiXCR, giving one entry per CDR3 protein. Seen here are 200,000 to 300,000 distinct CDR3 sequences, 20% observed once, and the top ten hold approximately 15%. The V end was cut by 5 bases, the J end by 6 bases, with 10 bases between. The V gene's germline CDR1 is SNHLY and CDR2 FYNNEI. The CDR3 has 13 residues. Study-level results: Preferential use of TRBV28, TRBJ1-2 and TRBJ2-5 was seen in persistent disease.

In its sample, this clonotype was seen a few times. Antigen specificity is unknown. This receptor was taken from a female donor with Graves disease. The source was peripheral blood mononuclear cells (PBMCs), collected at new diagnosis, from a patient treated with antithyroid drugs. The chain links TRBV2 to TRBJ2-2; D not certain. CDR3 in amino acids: CASSPSGPGELFF. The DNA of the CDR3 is TGTGCCAGCAGTCCCTCAGGTCCCGGGGAGCTGTTTTTT.